Listed here is a single T cell receptor (beta chain). The germline gives CDR1 SGHTA, CDR2 FQGNSA. This CDR3 has 15 amino acids. Trimming removed 3 bases from V and 10 bases from J, with 18 bases in between. Sequencing used immunoSEQ multiplex PCR; TCRdb keeps in-frame clones, though not all of them. The sample lists approximately 58,000 clones; about nine tenths were seen once. The sample belongs to a study of T cell changes during pregnancy in multiple sclerosis. This TCR was sampled from a female donor in good health, enrolled as a control in a pregnancy study. This specimen consisted of peripheral blood, obtained in the second trimester of pregnancy. The V and J genes are TRBV7-2 and TRBJ1-4; D may be TRBD1 (6 bases). CDR3 DNA sequence: TGTGCCAGCAGCTTGATGGCACAGGGAATGGGAAAACTGTTTTTT. Translation gives CASSLMAQGMGKLFF.